The 24 T cell receptor beta chains given below trace back to one sample, sequenced in a study of T cell changes during pregnancy in multiple sclerosis. Generated by immunoSEQ multiplex PCR, the TCRdb table keeps only in-frame clones and is missing some. The sample has 40,000 to 50,000 clones; more than 80% are singletons. The material sequenced was CD4+ T cells from peripheral blood mononuclear cells, taken before pregnancy. Every receptor here comes from a female donor with multiple sclerosis, enrolled in a pregnancy study.

This rearrangement joins TRBV7-4 to TRBJ1-4; 9 positions agree with TRBD1. The ends lost 6 bases at V and 6 bases at J; junction bases unmatched: 5. Germline CDR1 SGHVT, CDR2 SQSDAQ. The CDR3 has 14 amino acids. This CDR3 is CASRPTGGYEKLFF. CDR3 bases: TGTGCCAGCAGACCTACAGGGGGCTATGAAAAACTGTTTTTT. Variable domain in full (rest from reference TRBV7-4 and TRBJ1-4): GAGVSQSPRYKVAKRGRDVALRCDSISGHVTLYWYRQTLGQGSEVLTYSQSDAQRDKSGRPSGRFSAERPERSVSTLKIQRTEQGDSAVYLCASRPTGGYEKLFFGSGTQLSVL.

The chain combines TRBV30 with TRBJ2-7, with TRBD2 matching over 12 bases. V lost 1 base and J lost 5; bases outside the gene matches: 12. The CDR3 runs 17 residues. Germline V gene lookup returns CDR1 GTSNPN and CDR2 SVGIG (reference sequence). The CDR3 DNA is TGTGCCTGGAGTGAGCTAGCGGGAGGGCAGTTCGTCCACGAGCAGTACTTC. Its translation is CAWSELAGGQFVHEQYF.

The V and J genes are TRBV6-1 and TRBJ1-5; D is uncertain. In germline, CDR1 is MNHNS, CDR2 SASEGT. The CDR3 runs to 12 residues. Trimming stripped 6 bases from V and 4 bases from J, with 7 bases between. This chain's CDR3 is CASSRLNQPQHF. The CDR3 bases are TGTGCCAGCAGCAGGTTAAATCAGCCCCAGCATTTT.

The rearrangement links TRBV4-1 to TRBJ2-7; 9 nucleotides agree with TRBD2. The CDR3 extends over 15 amino acids. After removal of 0 bases from V and 2 bases from J, the junction contained 2 bases not matched to a gene. CDR1 is MGHRA and CDR2 is YSYEKL in the germline V gene. The CDR3 protein is CASSQDSGGPYEQYF. The CDR3 nucleotides are TGCGCCAGCAGCCAAGATAGCGGGGGTCCCTACGAGCAGTACTTC.

The chain has TRBV6-5 and TRBJ2-7; D possibly corresponds to TRBD2 (6 bases). Germline CDR1 and CDR2: MNHEY and SVGAGI. The CDR3 contains 14 residues. The V and J ends lost 2 bases and 5 bases respectively, with 13 bases between them. The CDR3 coding sequence is TGTGCCAGCAGTTACACTAGCATTTCCCACGAGCAGTACTTC. This translates into CASSYTSISHEQYF.

V and J are TRBV19 and TRBJ2-3; tentatively, D is TRBD2 (6 bases). V was pared by 6 bases and J by 2 bases, with 15 bases between. In germline, CDR1 is LNHDA, CDR2 SQIVND (reference sequence). The CDR3 loop spans 15 amino acids. The CDR3 nucleotides read TGTGCCAGTAGCCCAGGGCGGGGATACACAGATACGCAGTATTTT. It codes for CASSPGRGYTDTQYF.

The chain carries TRBV6-5 and TRBJ2-3, with D perhaps TRBD2 (5 bases). This CDR3 has 14 residues. Trimming took 0 bases from V and 6 from J, leaving 10 bases between them. The V gene's germline CDR1 is MNHEY and CDR2 SVGAGI. The CDR3 region has the DNA TGTGCCAGCAGTTACTCGAGGGTTCTGGATACGCAGTATTTT. This sequence encodes CASSYSRVLDTQYF.

The chain carries TRBV21-1 and TRBJ2-1; TRBD1 is the table's D call, not checked against the DNA. TRBV21-1 is designated a pseudogene. This CDR3 spans 18 amino acids. The chain's CDR3 is CASSRWGDRESSYNEQFF. In DNA form, the CDR3 reads TGTGCCAGCAGCAGGTGGGGGGACAGGGAAAGCTCCTACAATGAGCAGTTCTTC.

The chain joins TRBV19 to TRBJ1-4; a weak D match, TRBD1 (5 bases). Germline V gives CDR1 LNHDA, CDR2 SQIVND (reference sequence). The CDR3 has 17 residues. V lost 2 bases and J lost 8, with 21 bases in between. The CDR3 here is CASSIKMGLLTLEKLFF. The CDR3 DNA reads as TGTGCCAGTAGTATAAAAATGGGACTCTTAACCCTGGAAAAACTGTTTTTT.

The chain uses TRBV7-2 and TRBJ2-3; 10 bases align to TRBD2. The V gene end was trimmed by 5 bases and the J gene end by 5 bases; junction bases not matched to a gene: 13. The CDR3 consists of 17 residues. Germline lookup yields CDR1 SGHTA and CDR2 FQGNSA. The CDR3 bases are TGTGCCAGCAGCCGACAAGCCCTAGCGGGGGCTCTAGATACGCAGTATTTT. It encodes CASSRQALAGALDTQYF.

The rearrangement links TRBV15 to TRBJ2-5; D not resolved. This CDR3 spans 14 amino acids. From germline, CDR1 is LNHNV and CDR2 YYDKDF (reference sequence). V lost 3 bases to trimming and J lost 4 bases, with 12 bases between them. CDR3 amino acids: CATSSPWAVETQYF. As DNA, the CDR3 is TGTGCCACCAGCAGCCCCTGGGCAGTAGAGACCCAGTACTTC.

This chain links TRBV29-1 with TRBJ2-3; 8 bases agree with TRBD2. The V and J ends lost 0 bases and 3 bases, in that order; junction bases with no gene match: 17. The CDR3 length is 19 residues. CDR1 is SQVTM and CDR2 is ANQGSEA in the germline V gene. The CDR3 is CSVEERVMGRGVPTDTQYF. CDR3 sequence (DNA): TGCAGCGTTGAAGAAAGGGTCATGGGGCGGGGGGTTCCGACAGATACGCAGTATTTT.

The CDR3 nucleotides are TGTGCCAGCAGCTTAATAGCTAACTATGGCTACACCTTC. Amino acids: CASSLIANYGYTF. This chain joins TRBV7-2 and TRBJ1-2; no reliable D call. Germline-derived CDR1 and CDR2 are SGHTA and FQGNSA. With 2 bases removed from V and 0 bases from J, the gap between germline ends came to 4 bases. The CDR3 totals 13 residues.

Only one count was recorded for this clone. The chain carries TRBV11-3 and TRBJ2-2, with D tentatively TRBD2 (6 bases). Germline V gene lookup returns CDR1 SGHNT and CDR2 YENEEA. The V end was cut by 1 base, the J end by 4 bases, with 10 bases between. The CDR3 length is 15 residues. The CDR3 protein is CASSLVRGPTGELFF. The CDR3 DNA is TGTGCCAGCAGCTTAGTGCGGGGCCCCACCGGGGAGCTGTTTTTT.

The chain couples TRBV12-5 to TRBJ2-5; 7 nucleotides agree with TRBD2. V lost 5 bases, J lost 3 bases, and 9 bases stayed unmatched. The CDR3 extends over 15 amino acids. Germline CDR1 LGHNT, CDR2 FRNRAP. The CDR3 DNA reads as TGTGCTAGTGGTCCGGGGACTGGGGGGGAAGAGACCCAGTACTTC. It is translated as CASGPGTGGEETQYF.

V is TRBV6-5 and J is TRBJ1-1; tentative D call: TRBD1 (5 bases). Germline V gene lookup returns CDR1 MNHEY and CDR2 SVGAGI. V gave up 8 bases and J gave up 2 bases, with 9 bases separating them. The CDR3 is made up of 12 amino acids. The CDR3 coding sequence is TGTGCCAGCCACAGGTCAAACACTGAAGCTTTCTTT. Protein: CASHRSNTEAFF.

The chain uses TRBV18 and TRBJ1-6; 8 bases are a match to TRBD1. The CDR3 runs 14 residues. J gave up 6 bases and V 3 bases, and 1 base lay outside the gene matches. Germline CDR1 is KGHSH and CDR2 is LQKENI. CDR3 loop: CASSPDRGNSPLHF. CDR3 sequence (DNA): TGTGCCAGCTCACCCGACAGGGGTAATTCACCCCTCCACTTT.

This chain uses TRBV6-1 with TRBJ2-1; a possible D gene is TRBD1 (5 bases). Germline V lookup: CDR1 MNHNS, CDR2 SASEGT. The CDR3 has 14 amino acids. V gave up 6 bases and J gave up 6 bases, with 15 bases separating them. The CDR3, as DNA: TGTGCCAGCAGACGTGTGATTGGGGCCAATGAGCAGTTCTTC. Encoded protein: CASRRVIGANEQFF.

The rearrangement joins TRBV6-6 to TRBJ1-4, with D unresolved. Trimming removed 5 bases from V and 3 bases from J, with 10 bases in between. The CDR3 has 14 amino acids. The germline V gene has CDR1 MNHNY and CDR2 SVGAGI (reference sequence). The CDR3: CASSGPAANEKLFF. The CDR3 DNA reads TGTGCCAGCAGTGGTCCTGCAGCTAATGAAAAACTGTTTTTT.

The chain combines TRBV5-4 with TRBJ1-1; 7 bases line up with TRBD1. Per germline, CDR1 SGHNT and CDR2 YYREEE (reference sequence). The CDR3 sequence is 12 residues long. Unmatched junction bases numbered 5, after V lost 3 bases and J lost 9 bases. The CDR3 coding sequence is TGTGCCAGCAGCTCGACAGGGTTCCAAGCTTTCTTT. Amino acids: CASSSTGFQAFF.

This sequence joins TRBV2 and TRBJ2-3, with D maybe TRBD2 (7 bases). The germline gives CDR1 SNHLY, CDR2 FYNNEI. The V end lost 6 bases, the J end lost 4 bases, and 17 bases lay between the germline ends. The CDR3 length is 15 residues. CDR3 sequence (DNA): TGTGCCAGCAGAAGTCGGGGGGCCGGCGCAGATACGCAGTATTTT. Translation gives CASRSRGAGADTQYF.

The chain carries TRBV7-6 and TRBJ1-1, with D tentatively TRBD1 (6 bases). The V gene lost 1 base and the J gene lost 0 bases, with 9 bases spanning the gap. Per the germline V gene, CDR1 is SGHVS and CDR2 is FNYEAQ. The CDR3 has 15 residues. The CDR3 sequence is CASSLDRGLNTEAFF. CDR3 nucleotide sequence: TGTGCCAGCAGCTTAGATAGGGGGTTGAACACTGAAGCTTTCTTT.

The J gene is TRBJ1-3, the V gene TRBV4-3, with D possibly being TRBD1 (5 bases). Germline CDR1 LGHNA, CDR2 YSLEER. This CDR3 is built from 19 residues. Trimming left V 1 base short and J 2 bases short, with 21 bases between. CDR3: CASSQGRVRLDSAGNTIYF. The CDR3 DNA is TGCGCCAGCAGCCAAGGACGGGTTCGTTTAGACAGTGCTGGAAACACCATATATTTT.

The chain is built from TRBV4-3 and TRBJ2-7, with 9 bases identical to TRBD1. There are 14 residues in the CDR3. CDR1 is LGHNA and CDR2 is YSLEER in the germline V gene. The V segment lost 0 bases and the J segment 5 bases; nucleotides outside the gene matches: 2. Here the CDR3 reads CASSQEDRGHEQYF. CDR3 nucleotide sequence: TGCGCCAGCAGCCAAGAGGACAGGGGCCACGAGCAGTACTTC.